What follows describes a single T cell receptor (beta chain). The record originates from a study of OX40 agonist ivuxolimab in advanced cancers. Study in general: Eligibility admitted prior anti-PD-1, anti-PD-L1 or anti-CTLA-4 therapy; approximately 40% had some.

Assay: immunoSEQ multiplex PCR; the TCRdb copy retains only in-frame clones and omits some. The top ten hold around 6.3% of the sample, which has 70,000 to 80,000 clones, 90% to 95% seen once. V dropped 5 bases and J dropped 6 bases, with 9 bases sitting between them. The CDR3 consists of 12 residues. Germline lookup yields CDR1 SGHRS and CDR2 YFSETQ. This TCR was recovered from an adult with an advanced solid tumor such as melanoma, head and neck, liver or kidney cancer. The source material was CD4+ or CD8+ T cells sorted from blood, sampled in a trial of the OX40 agonist ivuxolimab. This chain connects TRBV5-1 to TRBJ2-1; D is possibly TRBD2 (6 bases). CDR3 coding DNA: TGCGCCAGCAGGGCCGGGGGCAATGAGCAGTTCTTC. Protein: CASRAGGNEQFF.